This TCR beta chain appears in the sequencing data of a study of cytomegalovirus exposure and HLA in healthy donors. Study-level points and caveats: Earlier analysis found most TCR beta V segments productive about 90% or about 30% of the time.

As to this clone: No antigen is known for it.

The primer mix had 60 Vbeta and 13 Jbeta primers. The assay was immunoSEQ multiplex PCR, and TCRdb's table has in-frame clones only and misses some. The sample lists about 130,000 clones, roughly 82% occurring once. This CDR3 is built from 16 residues. Germline-derived CDR1 and CDR2 are GTSNPN and SVGIG (reference sequence). V lost 4 bases and J lost 8, with 26 bases in between. The TCR was taken from a male donor in good health and CMV-seropositive. Material for sequencing was PBMCs. The V gene is TRBV30, the J gene TRBJ1-2; maybe TRBD1 (6 bases). CDR3 region: CAWIRTPVTRGRGYTF. As DNA, the CDR3 is TGTGCCTGGATCCGGACCCCGGTTACTAGGGGGAGAGGCTACACCTTC.